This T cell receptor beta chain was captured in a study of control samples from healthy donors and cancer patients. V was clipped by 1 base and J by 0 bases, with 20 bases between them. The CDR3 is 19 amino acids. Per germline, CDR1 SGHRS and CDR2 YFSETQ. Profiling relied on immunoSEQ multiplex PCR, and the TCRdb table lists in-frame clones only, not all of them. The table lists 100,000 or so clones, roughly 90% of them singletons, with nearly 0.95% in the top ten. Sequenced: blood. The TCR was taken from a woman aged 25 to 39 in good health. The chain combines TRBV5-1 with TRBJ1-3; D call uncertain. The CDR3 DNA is TGCGCCAGCAGCTTGATCGCGGTAGCTGGACGGGGCTCTGGAAACACCATATATTTT. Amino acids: CASSLIAVAGRGSGNTIYF.